One sample yielded the 7 T cell receptor beta chains listed below, sequenced in a study of shared clonotypes between healthy human individuals. CD45RO-negative, CCR7-positively selected cells formed the naive CD8 fraction, excluding terminally differentiated effector memory CD45RA+ cells. Assay: immunoSEQ multiplex PCR; the TCRdb copy retains only in-frame clones and omits some. This table holds about 2.1 million clones, just under 95% found once. The sample consisted of naive CD8+ T cells from PBMCs. The receptors here all came from a man between 18 and 35 years old in good health. Some clones in this sample may be carry-over from other donors' samples.

This clone has a handful of counts. This chain connects TRBV7-9 to TRBJ1-2; 7 bases line up with TRBD1. The V gene end was trimmed by 5 bases and the J gene end by 4 bases; junction bases not matched to a gene: 7. Germline lookup yields CDR1 SEHNR and CDR2 FQNEAQ (reference sequence). There are 14 residues in the CDR3. The DNA of the CDR3 is TGTGCCAGCAGCCCGGCGGGACAGATCTATGGCTACACCTTC. This gives the protein CASSPAGQIYGYTF.

The chain employs TRBV7-9 and TRBJ1-4; D gene ambiguous. CDR1 and CDR2 from the germline V gene are SEHNR and FQNEAQ (reference sequence). The length of the CDR3 is 16 residues. The ends were cut back, 6 bases at V and 0 bases at J, with 14 bases in the middle. This CDR3 is CASSYTPGTTNEKLFF. The DNA of the CDR3 is TGTGCCAGCAGTTATACCCCCGGGACAACTAATGAAAAACTGTTTTTT.

This sequence joins TRBV28 and TRBJ2-5; 9 bases map to TRBD1. V was clipped by 6 bases and J by 5 bases; unmatched bases: 10. CDR1 is MDHEN and CDR2 is SYDVKM in the germline V gene. The length of the CDR3 is 15 residues. Here the CDR3 DNA reads TGTGCCAGCAGGCGTAACAGGGGGCACAAGGAGACCCAGTACTTC. Amino acid sequence: CASRRNRGHKETQYF. The entire variable domain, with the rest obtained from reference TRBV28 and TRBJ2-5, is as follows: DVKVTQSSRYLVKRTGEKVFLECVQDMDHENMFWYRQDPGLGLRLIYFSYDVKMKEKGDIPEGYSVSREKKERFSLILESASTNQTSMYLCASRRNRGHKETQYFGPGTRLLVL.

The CDR3 coding sequence is TGCGCCAGCAGCCAAAAAGAAAGAGATCGATGGGAGACCCAGTACTTC. It codes for CASSQKERDRWETQYF. The J gene is TRBJ2-5, the V gene TRBV4-1, with D unclear. The CDR3 extends over 16 amino acids. The germline V and J ends were trimmed by 2 bases and 5 bases, with 18 bases remaining between them. Germline lookup yields CDR1 MGHRA and CDR2 YSYEKL.

The chain employs TRBV27 and TRBJ1-1; D unclear. The CDR3 has 15 amino acids. Germline lookup yields CDR1 MNHEY and CDR2 SMNVEV (reference sequence). V lost 7 bases and J 1 base, leaving 16 bases between the germline ends. CDR3 in amino acids: CASNPLEGPNTEAFF. DNA of the CDR3: TGTGCCAGCAACCCCCTGGAGGGTCCGAACACTGAAGCTTTCTTT.

This chain's CDR3 is CATSRPQTGGTGYTF. CDR3 DNA sequence: TGTGCCACCAGCAGACCTCAAACAGGGGGAACTGGCTACACCTTC. The chain couples TRBV15 to TRBJ1-2, with 8 nucleotides matching TRBD1. The CDR3 runs 15 residues. Germline-derived CDR1 and CDR2 are LNHNV and YYDKDF (reference sequence). V trimming: 2 bases; J trimming: 7 bases; junction bases outside the gene matches: 9.

V gene TRBV6-5 combines with J gene TRBJ1-1; 7 bases match TRBD1. J gave up 5 bases and V 5 bases, and 11 bases lay outside the gene matches. CDR3 length: 15 amino acids. Germline V lookup: CDR1 MNHEY, CDR2 SVGAGI. The CDR3 DNA reads as TGTGCCAGCAGTCCGAGTCCGACAGGGAAGACTGAAGCTTTCTTT. It encodes CASSPSPTGKTEAFF.